These 16 T cell receptor beta chains were sequenced from one sample in a study of shared clonotypes between healthy human individuals. Assay: immunoSEQ multiplex PCR; the TCRdb copy retains only in-frame clones and omits some. Altogether roughly 500,000 clones are present, 79% being singletons, with the ten largest covering about an eighth. Input material: PBMCs. The origin of the receptors is a woman aged 40 to 50 in good health. Some clones in this sample may be carry-over from other donors' samples.

This rearrangement joins TRBV5-1 to TRBJ2-5; maybe TRBD2 (5 bases). V lost 2 bases and J 4 bases, leaving 12 bases between the germline ends. Germline V gives CDR1 SGHRS, CDR2 YFSETQ. The CDR3 sequence is 14 residues long. The CDR3 nucleotides are TGCGCCAGCAGCTTTAGCCGGGGTGGAGAGACCCAGTACTTC. This codes for CASSFSRGGETQYF.

The chain couples TRBV2 to TRBJ2-5; D is perhaps TRBD1 (5 bases). This CDR3 contains 13 residues. The V gene's germline CDR1 is SNHLY and CDR2 FYNNEI. Trimming shortened V by 8 bases and J by 1 base, and 11 bases separated the two germline ends. The CDR3 region is CASWWGFQETQYF. For the CDR3, the DNA is TGTGCCAGCTGGTGGGGCTTCCAAGAGACCCAGTACTTC.

The chain links TRBV4-1 to TRBJ1-2; D is undetermined. CDR3 length: 15 residues. Looked up from germline, CDR1 is MGHRA and CDR2 is YSYEKL. V lost 0 bases and J 4 bases, leaving 12 bases between the germline ends. The CDR3 protein is CASSQDSPEIYGYTF. CDR3 coding DNA: TGCGCCAGCAGCCAAGATAGCCCGGAGATCTATGGCTACACCTTC.

The chain carries TRBV5-1 and TRBJ2-3, with D unresolved. Trimming removed 0 bases from V and 8 bases from J, with 10 bases in between. The CDR3 has 13 residues. Germline CDR1 is SGHRS and CDR2 is YFSETQ. CDR3 DNA: TGCGCCAGCAGCTTGGGAGGTAGAAGTACGCAGTATTTT. It codes for CASSLGGRSTQYF. Full variable domain (missing parts from reference TRBV5-1 and TRBJ2-3): KAGVTQTPRYLIKTRGQQVTLSCSPISGHRSVSWYQQTPGQGLQFLFEYFSETQRNKGNFPGRFSGRQFSNSRSEMNVSTLELGDSALYLCASSLGGRSTQYFGPGTRLTVL.

The V call is TRBV6-5, the J call TRBJ2-2, with a possible D match to TRBD1 (5 bases). Germline V gene sequence: CDR1 MNHEY, CDR2 SVGAGI. The CDR3 covers 15 residues. Trimming took 2 bases from V and 5 from J, leaving 12 bases between them. CDR3 loop: CASSYDSLRTGELFF. The CDR3 region has the DNA TGTGCCAGCAGTTACGACAGCCTTAGGACCGGGGAGCTGTTTTTT.

The chain recombines TRBV28 with TRBJ1-2; 7 nucleotides line up with TRBD1. The germline CDR1 and CDR2 sequences are MDHEN and SYDVKM. This CDR3 region has 14 residues. Trimming cost V 6 bases and J 6 bases; bases outside gene matches: 10. CDR3 protein: CASSPRQGLHGYTF. The CDR3 DNA reads TGTGCCAGCAGCCCGCGACAGGGTCTCCATGGCTACACCTTC.

This chain connects TRBV4-1 to TRBJ1-5, with TRBD1 matching over 8 bases. From germline, CDR1 is MGHRA and CDR2 YSYEKL. J was trimmed by 9 bases and V by 2 bases; bases with no gene match: 12. CDR3 length: 16 residues. CDR3 sequence: CASSQPTGDLLRPQHF. DNA for the CDR3: TGCGCCAGCAGCCAACCGACAGGGGACCTCCTGAGGCCCCAGCATTTT.

This chain joins TRBV5-1 and TRBJ2-1, with 7 nucleotides matching TRBD2. The CDR3 is 14 residues long. Germline trimming cut 6 bases from V and 1 base from J; bases unmatched to any gene: 4. Germline CDR1 and CDR2: SGHRS and YFSETQ. The CDR3 spells CASMEGGSYNEQFF. CDR3 DNA: TGCGCCAGCATGGAGGGAGGGTCCTACAATGAGCAGTTCTTC.

In its sample, this clone was seen a few times. V and J are TRBV28 and TRBJ2-7, with D perhaps TRBD1 (6 bases). With 8 bases removed from V and 2 bases from J, the gap between germline ends came to 16 bases. This CDR3 region has 14 residues. Germline values: CDR1 MDHEN, CDR2 SYDVKM. CDR3 loop: CASCKTGITYEQYF. Written as DNA, the CDR3 is TGTGCCAGCTGTAAAACAGGGATAACCTACGAGCAGTACTTC.

This chain links TRBV7-2 with TRBJ1-5; D unresolved. CDR1 is SGHTA and CDR2 is FQGNSA in the germline V gene. This CDR3 has 13 residues. Trimming left V 0 bases short and J 7 bases short, with 7 bases between. CDR3 sequence (DNA): TGTGCCAGCAGCTTAGCCCCGGGCCAGCCCCAGCATTTT. The encoded protein is CASSLAPGQPQHF.

The chain has TRBV30 and TRBJ1-3; D call uncertain. The CDR3 spans 13 residues. CDR1 and CDR2 from the germline V gene are GTSNPN and SVGIG (reference sequence). The V gene lost 7 bases and the J gene lost 0 bases, with 10 bases spanning the gap. The CDR3 sequence: CASTLISGNTIYF. CDR3 bases: TGTGCCTCTACCTTAATCTCTGGAAACACCATATATTTT. Together with reference TRBV30 and TRBJ1-3, the CDR3 gives the full variable domain: SQTIHQWPATLVQPVGSPLSLECTVEGTSNPNLYWYRQAAGRGLQLLFYSVGIGQISSEVPQNLSASRPQDRQFILSSKKLLLSDSGFYLCASTLISGNTIYFGEGSWLTVV.

This chain uses TRBV2 with TRBJ2-1; 9 bases line up with TRBD1. CDR3 length: 14 residues. Germline assignment: CDR1 SNHLY and CDR2 FYNNEI. The ends lost 10 bases at V and 0 bases at J; junction bases unmatched: 4. CDR3 coding DNA: TGTGCCATCGGGACAGGGAGCTCCTACAATGAGCAGTTCTTC. Translating gives CAIGTGSSYNEQFF.

V gene TRBV4-3 combines with J gene TRBJ2-5; the D gene is possibly TRBD1 (5 bases). CDR3 length: 12 amino acids. Germline lookup yields CDR1 LGHNA and CDR2 YSLEER. V dropped 3 bases and J dropped 9 bases, with 11 bases sitting between them. Written as DNA, the CDR3 is TGCGCCAGCAGCCAGGGCCAGGGTGCCCAGTACTTC. This encodes CASSQGQGAQYF.

This chain connects TRBV2 to TRBJ2-6; TRBD2 matches at 7 bases. The V gene's germline CDR1 is SNHLY and CDR2 FYNNEI. V gave up 9 bases and J gave up 0 bases; unmatched junction bases: 11. This CDR3 has 17 residues. CDR3 protein: CASVLAPTVSGANVLTF. The CDR3 DNA follows: TGTGCCAGTGTACTAGCGCCAACTGTCTCTGGGGCCAACGTCCTGACTTTC. The full variable domain, with the rest looked up from reference TRBV2 and TRBJ2-6, is EPEVTQTPSHQVTQMGQEVILRCVPISNHLYFYWYRQILGQKVEFLVSFYNNEISEKSEIFDDQFSVERPDGSNFTLKIRSTKLEDSAMYFCASVLAPTVSGANVLTFGAGSRLTVL.

About this clone: Germline and junction disagree at one end, which may indicate a read error. J is TRBJ2-3 and V is TRBV5-1; TRBD2 agrees at 11 bases. Germline assignment: CDR1 SGHRS and CDR2 YFSETQ. The CDR3 has 19 residues. The CDR3 nucleotides are TGCGCCAGCAGCCCCACCGGGACTAGCGGCTACCTCCTCACAGAAACGCAGTATTTT. It yields the protein CASSPTGTSGYLLTETQYF.

CDR3 protein: CASSKGLAGVGDEQFF. The CDR3 bases are TGTGCCAGTAGTAAGGGACTAGCGGGAGTGGGGGATGAGCAGTTCTTC. V is TRBV19 and J is TRBJ2-1, with 14 bases identical to TRBD2. There are 16 residues in the CDR3. Germline V gene lookup returns CDR1 LNHDA and CDR2 SQIVND (reference sequence). Trimming removed 4 bases from V and 8 bases from J; junction bases left unmatched: 7.